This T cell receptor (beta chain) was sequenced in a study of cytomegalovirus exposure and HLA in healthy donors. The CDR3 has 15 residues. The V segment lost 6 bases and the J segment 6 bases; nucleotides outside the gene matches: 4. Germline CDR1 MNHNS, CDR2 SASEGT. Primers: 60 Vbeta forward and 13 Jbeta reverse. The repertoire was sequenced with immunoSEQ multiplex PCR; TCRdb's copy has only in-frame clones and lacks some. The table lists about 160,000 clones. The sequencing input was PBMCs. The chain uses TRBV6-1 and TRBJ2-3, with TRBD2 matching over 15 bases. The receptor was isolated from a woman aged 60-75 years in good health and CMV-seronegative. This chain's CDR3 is CASSGLAGGHDTQYF. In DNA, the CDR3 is TGTGCCAGCAGCGGACTAGCGGGGGGGCACGATACGCAGTATTTT.